This T cell receptor (beta chain) derives from a study of T cells after yellow fever vaccination. This clonotype was recorded many times. Its antigen is not identified. Trimming removed 5 bases from V and 6 bases from J; junction bases left unmatched: 18. CDR1 and CDR2 (germline): SGHTA, FQGNSA. The CDR3 length is 17 residues. Notes on the study in general: Abundant bulk-derived clonotypes could contaminate FACS-sorted repertoires.

Synthesis of TCR cDNA relied on 5'RACE template switching, which attached a universal primer site and UMIs. TCRdb analysed the 5' RACE reads with MiXCR anew, one entry per CDR3 protein. The data show 150,000 to 200,000 distinct CDR3 sequences, less than 9% seen once. This chain connects TRBV7-2 to TRBJ2-7, with 8 bases aligning to TRBD1. The receptor was isolated from a man between 18 and 29 years old who received the YFV17D yellow fever vaccine. The specimen was CD4+ T cells sorted from PBMCs, collected less than 6 days after the first yellow fever vaccination. In DNA, the CDR3 is TGTGCCAGCAGCCCAGCGACAGGGGCCCGGATGAGGGGCGAGCAGTACTTC. Translation gives CASSPATGARMRGEQYF. Variable domain in full (rest from reference TRBV7-2 and TRBJ2-7): GAGVSQSPSNKVTEKGKDVELRCDPISGHTALYWYRQSLGQGLEFLIYFQGNSAPDKSGLPSDRFSAERTGGSVSTLTIQRTQQEDSAVYLCASSPATGARMRGEQYFGPGTRLTVT.